This is a list of T cell receptor beta chains from one sample in a study of beta chain features in type 1 diabetes. The assay was immunoSEQ multiplex PCR, and TCRdb's table has in-frame clones only and misses some. This repertoire shows 550,000 to 850,000 clones, 13% found once; its top ten account for 0.022%. The specimen sequenced was naive CD4+ T cells from blood. The receptors were sampled from a man between 18 and 35 years old with type 1 diabetes. Each CDR3 is given with its conserved first and last residue. D genes are given only for firm matches. Part of the rows lack a size; the others show once, few, many or a class for expanded clones.

v_gene	abundance	j_gene	d_gene	CDR3nt	CDR3aa
TRBV29-1	NA	TRBJ1-2	NA	TGCAGCGTTGAAGATCGGGACTATGGCTACACCTTC	CSVEDRDYGYTF
TRBV9	few	TRBJ2-2	TRBD1	TGTGCCAGCAGCGGCTCCGGGACAGGGAGGACCGGGGAGCTGTTTTTT	CASSGSGTGRTGELFF
TRBV4-1	NA	TRBJ2-3	NA	TGCGCCAGCAGCCGAGAGCCTAGGGGGAGGAGCACAGATACGCAGTATTTT	CASSREPRGRSTDTQYF
TRBV15	NA	TRBJ2-5	NA	TGTGCCACCAGCAGAGATAGCGGGACAGGGAGAGAGACCCAGTACTTC	CATSRDSGTGRETQYF
TRBV29-1	few	TRBJ1-2	NA	TGCAGCGTTAGGTTCCGAGACAGAGCTAACTATGGCTACACCTTC	CSVRFRDRANYGYTF
TRBV2	NA	TRBJ1-3	NA	TGTGCCAGCAGTGAACAAAACCCGAGCTCTGGAAACACCATATATTTT	CASSEQNPSSGNTIYF
TRBV5-1	few	TRBJ2-3	NA	TGCGCCAGCAGCAGACAGGACCAGAATACGCAGTATTTT	CASSRQDQNTQYF
TRBV25-1	NA	TRBJ1-2	NA	TGTGCCAGCAGTGACCCCACAACCGGGTTTAGCTACACCTTC	CASSDPTTGFSYTF
TRBV7-3	NA	TRBJ2-1	NA	TGTGCCAGCAGCTCTTATACAGGGGAGCAGTTCTTC	CASSSYTGEQFF
TRBV9	NA	TRBJ1-2	TRBD1	TGTGCCAGCAGCCCAGCACAGGGGGCGCCTGGCCCTCAAGCTGGCTACACCTTC	CASSPAQGAPGPQAGYTF
TRBV11-2	few	TRBJ1-6	TRBD1	TGTGCCAGCAGCTTAGGGACAGGGGGCCCTATACCCCTCCACTTT	CASSLGTGGPIPLHF
TRBV27	few	TRBJ2-5	NA	TGTGCCAGCAGTTTGCGAAGGGGGACCCAGTACTTC	CASSLRRGTQYF
TRBV4-1	NA	TRBJ1-4	NA	TGCGCCAGCAGCCCCGGGGATCGTCAGGAAAAACTGTTTTTT	CASSPGDRQEKLFF
TRBV9	NA	TRBJ1-1	NA	TGTGCCAGCAGCGTACAGGATTTGAACACTGAAGCTTTCTTT	CASSVQDLNTEAFF
TRBV7-9	NA	TRBJ2-7	NA	TGTGCCAGCAGCCCCGATTCTCCGGCTAAGAAGCAGTACTTC	CASSPDSPAKKQYF
TRBV18	NA	TRBJ2-6	TRBD1	TGTGCCAGCTCAAGATCCCGGGACAGGATCTCTGGGGCCAACGTCCTGACTTTC	CASSRSRDRISGANVLTF
TRBV18	few	TRBJ2-3	NA	TGTGCCAGCTGGCAATCGACTATAATGACAGGAGCTAGCACAGATACGCAGTATTTT	CASWQSTIMTGASTDTQYF
TRBV2	NA	TRBJ2-7	TRBD2	TGTGCCACCAAAGGGGAGGGCTACGAGCAGTACTTC	CATKGEGYEQYF
TRBV5-1	NA	TRBJ2-1	TRBD2	TGCGCCAGCAGCCTTAGCGGGGGAGCTTACAATGAGCAGTTCTTC	CASSLSGGAYNEQFF
TRBV10-3	NA	TRBJ2-5	NA	TGTGCCATCAGTGAGGGGGGGCGCATGGAGACCCAGTACTTC	CAISEGGRMETQYF
TRBV6-5	NA	TRBJ2-7	NA	TGTGCCAGCAGCCCTGGGGGGATCCGCTCATACGAGCAGTACTTC	CASSPGGIRSYEQYF
TRBV30	NA	TRBJ2-5	TRBD1	TGTGCCTGGAGTGTAGGGACAGCCGAGACCCAGTACTTC	CAWSVGTAETQYF
TRBV30	few	TRBJ1-1	NA	TGTGCCTGGAGTGTGACGAATAGGAACACTGAAGCTTTCTTT	CAWSVTNRNTEAFF
TRBV5-1	few	TRBJ2-6	NA	TGCGCCAGCAGCTCGGCGCGTGGCTCTGGGGCCAACGTCCTGACTTTC	CASSSARGSGANVLTF
TRBV19	NA	TRBJ2-3	NA	TGTGCCAGTAGTATAGGGGGGGCAGATACGCAGTATTTT	CASSIGGADTQYF
TRBV27	NA	TRBJ2-3	TRBD1	TGTGCCAGCAGTTTCAGGGGGCAAGGCACAGATACGCAGTATTTT	CASSFRGQGTDTQYF
TRBV28	NA	TRBJ2-1	TRBD1	TGTGCCAGCAGTTCCCCCGGGACAGACAATGAGCAGTTCTTC	CASSSPGTDNEQFF
TRBV11-1	NA	TRBJ2-6	TRBD1	TGTGCCAGCAGCCGGACAGGGGTCTCTGGGGCCAACGTCCTGACTTTC	CASSRTGVSGANVLTF
TRBV6-5	few	TRBJ1-5	TRBD1	TGTGCCAGCAGGCGAGGGACAGGGGATCAGCCCCAGCATTTT	CASRRGTGDQPQHF
TRBV5-1	NA	TRBJ2-7	NA	TGCGCCAGCAGCCAAGGCAGAAGACCCTCGGTGGACTACGAGCAGTACTTC	CASSQGRRPSVDYEQYF
TRBV5-4	NA	TRBJ2-7	NA	TGTGCCAGCAGCTTGGCCGACTTCACAGGGCAGTACTTC	CASSLADFTGQYF
TRBV6-6	NA	TRBJ2-7	NA	TGTGCCAGCAGTTACTCAAACAGGGACTACGAGCAGTACTTC	CASSYSNRDYEQYF
TRBV4-1	few	TRBJ2-1	NA	TGCGCCAGCAGCCAAGATGAGAGCTCCTACAATGAGCAGTTCTTC	CASSQDESSYNEQFF
TRBV28	NA	TRBJ2-1	NA	TGTGCCAGCAGGGGCCGACCCAATGAGCAGTTCTTC	CASRGRPNEQFF
TRBV6-1	few	TRBJ2-7	TRBD1	TGTGCCAGCAGTGGCGGGACAGGGATCTACGAGCAGTACTTC	CASSGGTGIYEQYF
TRBV7-3	few	TRBJ1-5	NA	TGTGCCAGCAGCCCCCGGGACAGCAATCAGCCCCAGCATTTT	CASSPRDSNQPQHF
TRBV30	NA	TRBJ1-1	NA	TGTGCCTGGCACTTGACGCGCAACACTGAAGCTTTCTTT	CAWHLTRNTEAFF
TRBV27	few	TRBJ2-3	NA	TGTGCCAGCAGTTTCTCACTTCATAGCACAGATACGCAGTATTTT	CASSFSLHSTDTQYF
TRBV6-1	NA	TRBJ2-6	NA	TGTGCCAGCAGTGATGGTTTCACTGGGGCCAACGTCCTGACTTTC	CASSDGFTGANVLTF
TRBV19	NA	TRBJ1-5	NA	TGTGCCAGTAGTATGGCCCAGCAGCCCCAGCATTTT	CASSMAQQPQHF
TRBV4-1	few	TRBJ2-1	TRBD2	TGCGCCAGCAGCCAAGACCCGGGACTAGCGGGGGTCCCCTCCTACAATGAGCAGTTCTTC	CASSQDPGLAGVPSYNEQFF
TRBV2	NA	TRBJ1-2	NA	TGTGCCAGCAGGGAAACAAACTATGGCTACACCTTC	CASRETNYGYTF
TRBV30	NA	TRBJ1-5	NA	TGTGCCTGGAGTGTACTCGACAGCGGTCAGCCCCAGCATTTT	CAWSVLDSGQPQHF
TRBV7-8	NA	TRBJ1-4	NA	TGTGCCAGCAGCTTAACCGGGACGGTAAATGAAAAACTGTTTTTT	CASSLTGTVNEKLFF
TRBV30	few	TRBJ1-5	NA	TGTGCCTGGAGTGTACAGGGAAATCAGCCCCAGCATTTT	CAWSVQGNQPQHF
TRBV7-9	few	TRBJ1-2	NA	TGTGCCAGCAGCTTATCAGGTGGGAATGGCTACACCTTC	CASSLSGGNGYTF
TRBV6-1	NA	TRBJ2-7	NA	TGTGCCAGCAGTGAAACCCGGGCGAACTACGAGCAGTACTTC	CASSETRANYEQYF
TRBV7-8	NA	TRBJ2-1	NA	TGTGCCAGCAGCTTTCTCGGGTCCCTCAATGAGCAGTTCTTC	CASSFLGSLNEQFF
TRBV25-1	few	TRBJ2-7	NA	TGTGCCAGCAGTGAATATGGATCCGGCCGGCAGTACTTC	CASSEYGSGRQYF
TRBV6-5	few	TRBJ1-2	NA	TGTGCCAGCAGTTACTCGAACGTCGCTAACTATGGCTACACCTTC	CASSYSNVANYGYTF
TRBV5-1	NA	TRBJ1-2	TRBD1	TGCGCCAGCAGCTTAACGGGACAGGATGGCTACACCTTC	CASSLTGQDGYTF
TRBV5-4	NA	TRBJ2-1	TRBD2	TGTGCCAGCAGCTTTAGTTTGGGCGGGGGGAGCCATGAGCAGTTCTTC	CASSFSLGGGSHEQFF
TRBV10-3	NA	TRBJ2-7	TRBD1	TGTGCCATCAGTGACAACGGACAGGGGGCTTACGAGCAGTACTTC	CAISDNGQGAYEQYF
TRBV6-1	NA	TRBJ1-6	NA	TGTGCCAGCAGTGATTATCAGGGGCCGTCACCCCTCCACTTT	CASSDYQGPSPLHF
TRBV7-6	few	TRBJ2-7	TRBD1	TGTGCCAGCAGCTCGACAGGGATGAACTACGAGCAGTACTTC	CASSSTGMNYEQYF
TRBV2	NA	TRBJ2-1	TRBD2	TGTGCCAGCAAGAGCGGGGGAGCGGGCTACAATGAGCAGTTCTTC	CASKSGGAGYNEQFF
TRBV6-5	NA	TRBJ1-1	NA	TGTGCCAGCAGTTTCCAGGGTAGAACGACTGAAGCTTTCTTT	CASSFQGRTTEAFF